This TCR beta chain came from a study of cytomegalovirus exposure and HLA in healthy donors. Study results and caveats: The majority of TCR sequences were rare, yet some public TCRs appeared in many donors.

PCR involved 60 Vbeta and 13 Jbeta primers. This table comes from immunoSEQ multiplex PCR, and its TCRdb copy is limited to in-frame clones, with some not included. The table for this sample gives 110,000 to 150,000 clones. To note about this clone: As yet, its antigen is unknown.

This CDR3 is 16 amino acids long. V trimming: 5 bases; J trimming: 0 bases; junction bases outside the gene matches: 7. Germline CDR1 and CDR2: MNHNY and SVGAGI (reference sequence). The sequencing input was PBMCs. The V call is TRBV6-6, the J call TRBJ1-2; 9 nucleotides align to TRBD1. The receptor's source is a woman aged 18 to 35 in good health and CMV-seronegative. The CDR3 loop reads CASSRKDRGANYGYTF. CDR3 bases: TGTGCCAGCAGTCGAAAGGACAGGGGAGCTAACTATGGCTACACCTTC.